What follows describes a single TCR beta chain. Its antigen is still unknown. The entry originates in a study of T cells expressing NK-cell markers. Study results and limitations: It remained uncertain whether the expanded NKG2C+ T cell clones were specific for HCMV antigens. In several donors, dominant clonotypes made up about 28.3-60.1% of CD3+CD56-NKG2C+ cells.

There are 15 residues in the CDR3. Germline V lookup: CDR1 SQVTM, CDR2 ANQGSEA. Beta-chain TCR cDNA was generated via 5'RACE template switching with UMIs. Each CDR3 protein gets one entry in TCRdb, which reprocessed the 5' RACE reads and gives no DNA. The sample table includes 550,000 to 600,000 distinct CDR3 sequences. This chain connects TRBV29-1 to TRBJ1-2; TCRdb outputs TRBD1, but without DNA this stays unchecked. The sequencing sample was made of blood T cells: a sorted CD56 or NKG2C T cell subset, CD4+ or CD8+ T cells, or bulk PBMC T cells (not recorded which). The sequence came from a young man in good health. CDR3 loop: CSVDPVRGPLGGYTF.